Listed here is a single T cell receptor (beta chain). The antigen it binds to is not known. Base qualities are not recorded, but no much larger clone differs from it by a single base. Using the deep immunoSEQ assay, multiplex PCR amplified TCR CDR3 regions from genomic DNA. Genomic DNA extracted from each cell subset was distributed evenly over all wells of several immunoSEQ 96-well plates, and each plate served as one replicate. For sorted subsets, 150 to 200 ng genomic DNA, equal to tens of thousands of T cell genomes, was loaded into each replicate PCR. The purified libraries were quantified using a Qubit 3.0 fluorometer, sized with a Bioanalyzer 2100, and then quantified again using the KAPA Library Quantification kit. Every immunoSEQ 96-well plate was sequenced on a separate single-read 150-cycle Illumina NextSeq 550 flow cell. Regarding the original processing steps: Because the immunoSEQ output included only junctional sequences and no quality scores, the filtering could not be the same as the filtering used for full-length reads. To assign V/J genes and CDR3, sequences were annotated against IMGT germline references using PyIR, a Python wrapper for IgBLAST v1.9. Reads were filtered out if the reads had weak V/J assignments (E-value above 1e-6), no CDR3, stop codons, out-of-frame junctions, or ambiguous translated residues. V3J clonotypes were defined as sequences sharing an identical inferred V gene, J gene, and CDR3 amino acid sequence. Percentage overlap between repertoires was calculated by dividing the number of shared unique clonotypes by the size of the smaller repertoire. Three approaches were used to assess repertoire richness: RTK rarefaction, the Chao1 estimator, and Recon v2.1 estimates of unobserved clonotypes. For all TCRbeta clonotypes obtained by the gDNA method from a handful of donors, generation probabilities were computed with OLGA. Drawn from immuneACCESS, this table holds only the in-frame rearrangements with V and J called that TCRdb kept. Clones are partly lost; checked studies trace under half to an unresolved V gene and leave the rest unexplained. That table gives V, J and clone size, and the DNA gave D and trimming. For this sample there are 1.6 million or so clones; approximately 98.5% appear just once. About 0.4% of the sample is held by the ten biggest clonotypes.

CDR1 MNHEY and CDR2 SMNVEV are derived from the germline V gene (reference sequence). Relative to germline, V is missing 7 bases and J is missing 5 bases, with 8 bases of the junction outside any gene match. Counted from cysteine to phenylalanine, this CDR3 has 14 amino acids. Kept here is only the CDR3 DNA, which spans 42 bases and is read in frame from base 1. The sample comes from a study of shared clonotypes between healthy human individuals (TCRdb year 2020). About the study as a whole: Three men and two women, aged 18 to 49 years, made up the cohort. Different laboratories and diverse techniques were used to prepare libraries and sequence TCR repertoires, to increase sequencing depth and limit assay-specific biases. For each donor, CD4 naive and CD4 memory were each given three plates, CD8 naive was given two plates, and CD8 memory was given one plate. Each donor's leukapheresis produced roughly between roughly 0.85 and 10 billion PBMCs. The study deeply sequenced blood TCR repertoires of about 5 healthy adults to estimate repertoire size and the extent of clonotype sharing between individuals.

Donors were healthy HIV-negative adults with no recently reported acute infections or vaccinations. Every donor was a Caucasian adult residing in Nashville, Tennessee, USA. Magnetic negative selection was used to enrich CD4+ T cells, after which naive cells were positively selected on CD45RA and the negative fraction became the memory subset. Blood was obtained by leukapheresis, after which PBMCs were separated by Ficoll-Histopaque density gradient centrifugation and cryopreserved in liquid nitrogen vapor phase. Analytical flow cytometry was used to check the purity and quantity of each magnetically sorted T cell population. Genomic DNA was isolated from every sorted fraction and measured by UV absorbance on a Nanodrop 2000c. The research as a whole found: The small number of donors limited the genetic and exposure-history diversity represented. Sharing across a few donors was observed for approximately 4.6% of naive CD4, over 3% of naive CD8, about 2.3% of memory CD4, and over 0.3% of memory CD8 clonotypes. Pairwise subsampling indicated that sequencing depth was expected to affect the degree of clonotype sharing among donors. Even with the large sequencing depth, rarefaction of the sorted-subset datasets indicated that sequencing was incomplete. Sampling was restricted to blood, and TCR repertoires in tissues likely differ from the TCR repertoires found in blood. Estimated clonotype richness was generally larger for naive than for memory subsets. Higher generation probabilities were observed for clonotypes shared by all four sorted-subset donors than for non-shared clonotypes.

The sequenced sample consisted of naive CD4+ T cells sorted from blood. The label giving this sample's cell subset or site can be read as: CD45RA+ positively selected. This receptor was identified in a man under 40 in good health. In this chain, TRBV27 is recombined with TRBJ2-5; TRBD1 agrees with 9 junctional bases. CDR3 protein: CASKSQGAVETQYF. The DNA reads as follows: TGTGCCAGCAAGTCACAGGGGGCCGTGGAGACCCAGTACTTC.